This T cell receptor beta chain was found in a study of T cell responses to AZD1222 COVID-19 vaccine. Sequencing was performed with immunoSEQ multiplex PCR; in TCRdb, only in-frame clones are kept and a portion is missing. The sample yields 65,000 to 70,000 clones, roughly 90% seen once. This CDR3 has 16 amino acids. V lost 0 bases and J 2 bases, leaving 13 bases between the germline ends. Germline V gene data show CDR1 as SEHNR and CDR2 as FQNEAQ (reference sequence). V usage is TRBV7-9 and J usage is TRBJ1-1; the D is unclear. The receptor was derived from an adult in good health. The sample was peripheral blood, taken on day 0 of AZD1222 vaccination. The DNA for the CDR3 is TGTGCCAGCAGCTTAGCGCTCCATAGATCAAACACTGAAGCTTTCTTT. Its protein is CASSLALHRSNTEAFF.